This is a list of T cell receptor beta chains from one sample in a study of cytomegalovirus exposure and HLA in healthy donors. The repertoire was sequenced with immunoSEQ multiplex PCR; TCRdb's copy has only in-frame clones and lacks some. Of 110,000 to 150,000 clones detected, roughly 80% appear once; the ten largest clones hold more than 2.5%. Sequences were obtained from PBMCs. Receptors originate from a man in his forties in good health and CMV-seronegative. CDR3s include the opening cysteine and the closing phenylalanine or tryptophan. Fields, in order: D gene, clone size, V gene, J gene, CDR3 protein, CDR3 DNA. A D gene is named only where the DNA matches it firmly. Clone size is shown for a subset of rows, as once, few, many or a class of expanded clone.

NA	NA	TRBV28	TRBJ2-7	CASSSRVSYEQYF	TGTGCCAGCAGTTCCAGGGTCTCCTACGAGCAGTACTTC
TRBD1	NA	TRBV5-1	TRBJ2-4	CASSLGQGTTPLAKNIQYF	TGCGCCAGCAGCTTGGGACAGGGAACTACGCCTCTAGCCAAAAACATTCAGTACTTC
NA	NA	TRBV10-3	TRBJ1-1	CAISESVGVWTEAFF	TGTGCCATCAGTGAGTCGGTCGGGGTTTGGACTGAAGCTTTCTTT
TRBD1	NA	TRBV5-4	TRBJ1-1	CASSHTGTGDNTEAFF	TGTGCCAGCAGCCATACCGGGACAGGGGACAACACTGAAGCTTTCTTT
TRBD1	NA	TRBV7-3	TRBJ2-7	CASSQGRTGSYEQYF	TGTGCCAGCAGTCAAGGGAGGACAGGGAGCTACGAGCAGTACTTC
NA	NA	TRBV28	TRBJ1-1	CASRGTGGVDTEAFF	TGTGCCAGCAGGGGGACGGGGGGGGTTGACACTGAAGCTTTCTTT
NA	NA	TRBV5-6	TRBJ1-2	CASSSDRFYGYTF	TGTGCCAGCAGTTCCGACAGGTTCTATGGCTACACCTTC
NA	NA	TRBV12-5	TRBJ2-3	CASGLSLGTDTQYF	TGTGCTAGTGGTTTATCCCTCGGCACAGATACGCAGTATTTT
NA	NA	TRBV14	TRBJ1-5	CASSQEDQPQHF	TGTGCCAGCAGCCAGGAGGATCAGCCCCAGCATTTT
NA	NA	TRBV5-5	TRBJ1-6	CASSLYAGPNSPLHF	TGTGCCAGCAGCTTATATGCAGGCCCGAATTCACCCCTCCACTTT
TRBD2	NA	TRBV30	TRBJ2-2	CAWIWGGYTGELFF	TGTGCCTGGATCTGGGGGGGGTACACCGGGGAGCTGTTTTTT
NA	once	TRBV18	TRBJ1-6	CASSPALTGGAGDSPLHF	TGTGCCAGCTCACCGGCTCTAACGGGGGGCGCGGGGGATTCACCCCTCCACTTT
NA	NA	TRBV6-6	TRBJ1-3	CASSLQNSGNTIYF	TGTGCCAGCAGTCTTCAGAACTCTGGAAACACCATATATTTT
TRBD1	few	TRBV7-9	TRBJ1-6	CASTGTGDSPLHF	TGTGCCAGCACCGGGACAGGGGATTCACCCCTCCACTTT
NA	NA	TRBV5-4	TRBJ2-3	CASSRDWNTDTQYF	TGTGCCAGCAGCCGGGACTGGAACACAGATACGCAGTATTTT
NA	NA	TRBV6-1	TRBJ1-1	CASTEIMNTEAFF	TGTGCCAGCACCGAGATTATGAACACTGAAGCTTTCTTT
NA	NA	TRBV7-2	TRBJ2-3	CASSPSRGTDTQYF	TGTGCCAGCAGCCCAAGTCGGGGCACAGATACGCAGTATTTT
NA	NA	TRBV7-2	TRBJ2-3	CASSLAGGDMIRFYTDTQYF	TGTGCCAGCAGCTTAGCTGGGGGGGACATGATCCGTTTCTACACAGATACGCAGTATTTT
TRBD2	NA	TRBV10-2	TRBJ2-5	CASSGTVGGGKRGLAGAPQETQYF	TGCGCCAGCAGTGGTACCGTTGGAGGGGGCAAACGAGGATTAGCGGGGGCCCCGCAAGAGACCCAGTACTTC
NA	NA	TRBV6-1	TRBJ2-5	CASSEPGRPGETQYF	TGTGCCAGCAGTGAGCCAGGGCGCCCCGGAGAGACCCAGTACTTC
TRBD2	NA	TRBV7-9	TRBJ2-5	CASSNSGYGTQYF	TGTGCCAGCAGCAATAGCGGGTACGGGACCCAGTACTTC
NA	once	TRBV28	TRBJ1-4	CASSRTINEKLFF	TGTGCCAGCTCAAGGACAATTAACGAAAAACTGTTTTTT
NA	NA	TRBV5-1	TRBJ2-5	CASSLIGAQETQYF	TGCGCCAGCAGCTTGATAGGGGCTCAAGAGACCCAGTACTTC
NA	NA	TRBV10-2	TRBJ1-5	CASSDFYSQGIQPQHF	TGCGCCAGCAGTGACTTTTACTCACAGGGCATTCAGCCCCAGCATTTT
TRBD1	NA	TRBV29-1	TRBJ1-2	CSVVRGQGALYYGYTF	TGCAGCGTTGTTAGGGGGCAGGGGGCCTTATACTATGGCTACACCTTC
TRBD2	NA	TRBV11-2	TRBJ2-7	CASSVRTGTSGGSRYF	TGTGCCAGCAGCGTAAGAACCGGGACTAGCGGGGGAAGTCGGTACTTC
NA	NA	TRBV6-5	TRBJ1-1	CASSWGTRGEAFF	TGTGCCAGCAGTTGGGGGACAAGGGGTGAAGCTTTCTTT
NA	NA	TRBV5-6	TRBJ2-1	CASSLGTHSYNEQFF	TGTGCCAGCAGCTTGGGGACACACTCCTACAATGAGCAGTTCTTC
TRBD1	few	TRBV9	TRBJ1-1	CASSTGTVSTEAFF	TGTGCCAGCAGCACGGGGACAGTATCCACTGAAGCTTTCTTT
TRBD1	NA	TRBV5-1	TRBJ2-2	CASSSGGTGGNGELFF	TGCGCCAGCAGCTCAGGTGGGACAGGGGGCAACGGGGAGCTGTTTTTT
NA	NA	TRBV2	TRBJ2-7	CASSELARRGEQYF	TGTGCCAGCAGTGAATTGGCCAGGAGGGGCGAGCAGTACTTC
NA	once	TRBV9	TRBJ1-3	CASSSKTGGNTIYF	TGTGCCAGCAGTTCGAAGACTGGGGGAAACACCATATATTTT
NA	once	TRBV6-1	TRBJ2-1	CATLPGLSSYNEQFF	TGTGCCACCCTCCCGGGGTTGAGCTCCTACAATGAGCAGTTCTTC
TRBD1	NA	TRBV4-2	TRBJ1-1	CASSQGTGMNTEAFF	TGTGCCAGCAGCCAGGGGACAGGGATGAACACTGAAGCTTTCTTT
TRBD1	NA	TRBV5-1	TRBJ2-7	CASSQKSGQGTLSSYEQYF	TGCGCCAGCAGCCAAAAAAGCGGACAGGGGACGCTCAGCTCCTACGAGCAGTACTTC
NA	NA	TRBV10-3	TRBJ1-5	CAISGGRSSNQPQHF	TGTGCCATCAGTGGGGGGCGGTCTAGCAATCAGCCCCAGCATTTT
TRBD2	NA	TRBV7-2	TRBJ2-7	CASSLRAGGPYEQYF	TGTGCCAGCAGCCTAAGGGCGGGGGGGCCCTACGAGCAGTACTTC
NA	NA	TRBV15	TRBJ2-3	CATTLGGAVDTQYF	TGTGCCACAACCCTAGGCGGGGCGGTAGATACGCAGTATTTT
NA	few	TRBV6-1	TRBJ1-2	CASSEAPGYGYTF	TGTGCCAGCAGTGAAGCGCCAGGGTATGGCTACACCTTC
NA	NA	TRBV5-6	TRBJ2-2	CASSPGTGELFF	TGTGCCAGCAGCCCGGGAACCGGGGAGCTGTTTTTT
TRBD2	NA	TRBV7-9	TRBJ2-1	CASSSKARLAGVHEQFF	TGTGCCAGCAGCTCAAAAGCTAGACTAGCGGGGGTCCATGAGCAGTTCTTC
TRBD1	NA	TRBV15	TRBJ1-2	CATSSQGVYGYTF	TGTGCCACCAGCAGCCAGGGGGTCTATGGCTACACCTTC
TRBD1	once	TRBV6-6	TRBJ1-2	CASSRDRGTYGYTF	TGTGCCAGCAGTCGGGACAGGGGAACCTATGGCTACACCTTC
NA	few	TRBV27	TRBJ2-3	CASSSHGGADTQYF	TGTGCCAGCAGTTCCCACGGCGGGGCAGATACGCAGTATTTT
NA	NA	TRBV7-9	TRBJ2-4	CASSGRGDLAKNIQYF	TGTGCCAGCAGCGGCAGGGGCGATCTAGCCAAAAACATTCAGTACTTC
TRBD1	NA	TRBV5-6	TRBJ2-7	CASSLNSGQPVQYF	TGTGCCAGCAGCTTGAACTCGGGACAGCCCGTGCAGTACTTC
TRBD1	NA	TRBV5-1	TRBJ1-2	CASSLGLTGGPNYGYTF	TGCGCCAGCAGCTTGGGCTTAACAGGGGGCCCGAACTATGGCTACACCTTC
NA	NA	TRBV5-1	TRBJ1-2	CASSMTGPTGYTF	TGCGCCAGCAGCATGACAGGTCCGACTGGCTACACCTTC
NA	NA	TRBV7-2	TRBJ2-3	CASRVPFGRGPTDTQYF	TGTGCCAGCAGAGTCCCTTTTGGGCGGGGGCCGACCGATACGCAGTATTTT
NA	NA	TRBV5-1	TRBJ2-3	CASSPGENTDTQYF	TGCGCCAGCAGTCCAGGGGAGAACACAGATACGCAGTATTTT
NA	NA	TRBV7-8	TRBJ2-3	CASSLKSGPSTDTQYF	TGTGCCAGCAGCTTAAAAAGCGGGCCGAGCACAGATACGCAGTATTTT
NA	NA	TRBV28	TRBJ2-7	CASSLAVLREQYF	TGTGCCAGCAGTTTGGCTGTGTTGAGGGAGCAGTACTTC
NA	NA	TRBV7-3	TRBJ1-1	CASSLSPSGEAFF	TGTGCCAGCAGCTTAAGCCCTAGCGGTGAAGCTTTCTTT
TRBD2	NA	TRBV11-2	TRBJ2-7	CASSLVGLAGGSSYEQYF	TGTGCCAGCAGCTTAGTGGGGCTAGCGGGGGGATCGTCCTACGAGCAGTACTTC